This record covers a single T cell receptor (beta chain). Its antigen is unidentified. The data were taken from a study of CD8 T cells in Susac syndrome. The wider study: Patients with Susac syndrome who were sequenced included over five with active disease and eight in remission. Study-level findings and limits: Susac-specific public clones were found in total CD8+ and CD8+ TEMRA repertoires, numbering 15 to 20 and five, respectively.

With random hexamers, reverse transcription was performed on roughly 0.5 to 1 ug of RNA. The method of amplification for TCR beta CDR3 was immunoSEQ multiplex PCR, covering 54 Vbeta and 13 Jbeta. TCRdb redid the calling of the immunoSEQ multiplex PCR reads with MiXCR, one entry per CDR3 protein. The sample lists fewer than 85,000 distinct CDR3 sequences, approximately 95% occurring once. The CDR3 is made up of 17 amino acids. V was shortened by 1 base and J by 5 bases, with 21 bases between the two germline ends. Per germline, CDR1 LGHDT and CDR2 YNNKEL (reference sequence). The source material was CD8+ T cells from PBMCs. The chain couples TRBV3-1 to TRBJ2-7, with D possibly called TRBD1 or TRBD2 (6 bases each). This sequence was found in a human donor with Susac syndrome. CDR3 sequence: CASSQAPRGDGIHEQYF. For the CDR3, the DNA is TGTGCCAGCAGCCAAGCCCCAAGGGGGGACGGTATCCACGAGCAGTACTTC.